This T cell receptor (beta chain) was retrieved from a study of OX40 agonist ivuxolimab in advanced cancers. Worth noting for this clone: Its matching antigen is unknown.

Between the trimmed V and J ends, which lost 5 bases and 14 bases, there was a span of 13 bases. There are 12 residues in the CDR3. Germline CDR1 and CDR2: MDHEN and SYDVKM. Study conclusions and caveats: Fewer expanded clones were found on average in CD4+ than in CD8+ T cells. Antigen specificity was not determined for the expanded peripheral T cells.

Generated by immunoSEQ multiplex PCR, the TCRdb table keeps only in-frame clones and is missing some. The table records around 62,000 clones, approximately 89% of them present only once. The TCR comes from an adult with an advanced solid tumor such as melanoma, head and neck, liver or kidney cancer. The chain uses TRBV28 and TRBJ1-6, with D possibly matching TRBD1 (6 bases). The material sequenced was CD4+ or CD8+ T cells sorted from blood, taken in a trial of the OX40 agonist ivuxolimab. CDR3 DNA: TGTGCCAGCAGTGCACAGGGTACGTCCCTCCACTTT. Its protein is CASSAQGTSLHF.